This T cell receptor beta chain was sequenced in a study of blood T cell repertoires in COVID-19. Study details: COVID-19 samples collected from the United States, Italy and Spain covered acute and convalescent phases. T cells, B-cell-depleted T cells, or PBMCs provided the cDNA or gDNA that served as material.

The germline V gene has CDR1 LGHDT and CDR2 YNNKEL (reference sequence). Trimming removed 4 bases from V and 6 bases from J, with 13 bases in between. This CDR3 has 14 residues. Per the study methods: Using reference gene primer amplification, nucleated cell counts were estimated. TCRdb's table, derived via immunoSEQ multiplex PCR, lists solely in-frame clones and lacks some. D and trimming come from the DNA, and the V and J calls and clone size come from that table. The sample holds hundreds of thousands of clones, 80% to 90% seen once. The TCR originated in a woman aged 25 to 39 with active or convalescent COVID-19. The rearrangement uses TRBV3-1 (or the pseudogene TRBV3-2) and TRBJ2-1, with a weak D call TRBD2 (5 bases). The sequenced material came from peripheral blood. The CDR3 sequence: CASSLGDLSNEQFF. The CDR3 nucleotides read TGTGCCAGCAGCCTCGGGGATTTAAGCAATGAGCAGTTCTTC.